This T cell receptor (beta chain) comes out of a study of blood T cell repertoires in COVID-19. TCRdb's table, derived via immunoSEQ multiplex PCR, lists solely in-frame clones and lacks some. This table holds a few hundred thousand clones, less than 90% found once. Germline-derived CDR1 and CDR2 are MDHEN and SYDVKM. Trimming removed 6 bases from V and 0 bases from J; junction bases left unmatched: 4. The CDR3 is 14 residues long. The sample consisted of peripheral blood. The receptor was derived from a woman between 70 and 85 years old with COVID-19, enrolled during active disease. This chain uses TRBV28 with TRBJ2-7; 8 nucleotides line up with TRBD2. As DNA, the CDR3 is TGTGCCAGCAGCGGCGGGGGGCCCTCCTACGAGCAGTACTTC. This sequence encodes CASSGGGPSYEQYF.